The clone carrying this TCR beta chain was observed a handful of times. Its antigen is not known. The data stem from a study of beta chain features in type 1 diabetes. With 7 bases clipped from V and 4 bases from J, the junction kept 7 bases outside the gene matches. Germline CDR1 is LNHDA and CDR2 is SQIVND (reference sequence). This CDR3 spans 14 amino acids. Via the markers CD45RO/CCR7/CD25/CD127/CD95/CD27, stem cell-like memory, regulatory, central memory and naive CD4+ cells were sorted. Study outcomes and limitations: Sequencing used cDNA, and cells with high TCR expression could therefore be over-represented. VDJ junctions sequenced from type 1 diabetes patients showed fewer insertions and more deletions. Type 1 diabetes patients showed a moderate but significant shortening of TCRB CDR3s in all four CD4+ subsets. Compared with healthy donors, patients appeared to share more similar naive, central memory and regulatory TCRB repertoires.

Expressed TCRB transcripts were sequenced because the entire RNA isolate underwent reverse transcription. Generated by immunoSEQ multiplex PCR, the TCRdb table keeps only in-frame clones and is missing some. In the table there are about 650,000 clones, roughly 12% of which are singletons. Sequencing was performed on naive CD4+ T cells from blood. This TCR came from a man aged 30 to 45 with type 1 diabetes. This chain links TRBV19 with TRBJ1-5; 7 bases are a match to TRBD1. In DNA form, the CDR3 reads TGTGCCAGTACCGGGACAGCTCGAAATCAGCCCCAGCATTTT. Its protein is CASTGTARNQPQHF.